This entry lists 4 T cell receptor beta chains sequenced from one sample in a study of shared clonotypes between healthy human individuals. Some clones are missing from TCRdb's copy, which holds only in-frame ones; the method was immunoSEQ multiplex PCR. The repertoire consists of 2,500,000 or so clones, with just under 95% occurring once and the leading ten covering 0.37%. The source material was naive CD4+ T cells from PBMCs. Subset denoted: CD45RA+ positively selected. These receptors all come from a man younger than 30 in good health. Some clones in this sample may be carry-over from other donors' samples.

The rearrangement links TRBV7-6 to TRBJ1-4, with unresolved D. Germline V gene sequence: CDR1 SGHVS, CDR2 FNYEAQ. The ends were cut back, 0 bases at V and 10 bases at J, with 24 bases in the middle. CDR3 length: 18 amino acids. Here the CDR3 reads CASSLAPGRLSSGGKLFF. The CDR3, as DNA: TGTGCCAGCAGCTTAGCCCCCGGCCGACTGTCTTCGGGTGGAAAACTGTTTTTT. Together with reference TRBV7-6 and TRBJ1-4, the CDR3 gives the full variable domain: GAGVSQSPRYKVTKRGQDVALRCDPISGHVSLYWYRQALGQGPEFLTYFNYEAQQDKSGLPNDRFSAERPEGSISTLTIQRTEQRDSAMYRCASSLAPGRLSSGGKLFFGSGTQLSVL.

This clone was detected once. V and J are TRBV19 and TRBJ2-2; 8 bases map to TRBD2. The CDR3 is made up of 17 amino acids. The ends lost 6 bases at V and 2 bases at J; junction bases unmatched: 11. Germline V CDR1 and CDR2: LNHDA, SQIVND (reference sequence). The CDR3 reads CASSKGGGRINTGELFF. CDR3 sequence (DNA): TGTGCCAGTAGCAAGGGGGGCGGGAGGATAAACACCGGGGAGCTGTTTTTT.

V gene TRBV7-9 combines with J gene TRBJ2-7; 7 nucleotides line up with TRBD1. This CDR3 is 17 amino acids long. The germline V gene encodes CDR1 SEHNR and CDR2 FQNEAQ (reference sequence). With V trimmed by 0 bases and J by 0 bases, 8 bases remained unmatched. The CDR3 bases are TGTGCCAGCAGCTTAGCGCCTATTGCAGGGGGCTCCTACGAGCAGTACTTC. Amino acid sequence: CASSLAPIAGGSYEQYF.

A single count supports this clone. The rearrangement links TRBV7-8 to TRBJ1-5, with 7 bases identical to TRBD1. Germline V CDR1 and CDR2: SGHVS, FQNEAQ. V lost 5 bases and J lost 0; bases outside the gene matches: 10. The CDR3 has 17 residues. This CDR3 reads CASSRERRQGSNQPQHF. The CDR3 nucleotides are TGTGCCAGCAGCCGCGAAAGGAGACAGGGTAGCAATCAGCCCCAGCATTTT.